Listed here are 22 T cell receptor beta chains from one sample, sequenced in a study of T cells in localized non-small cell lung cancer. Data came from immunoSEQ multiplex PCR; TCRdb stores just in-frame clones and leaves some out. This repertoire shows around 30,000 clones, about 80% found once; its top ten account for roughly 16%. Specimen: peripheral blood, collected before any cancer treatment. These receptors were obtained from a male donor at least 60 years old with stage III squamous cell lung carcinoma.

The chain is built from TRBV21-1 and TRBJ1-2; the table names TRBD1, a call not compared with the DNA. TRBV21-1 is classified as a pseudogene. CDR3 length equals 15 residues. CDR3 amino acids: CASSPPRKGAYGYTF. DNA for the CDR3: TGTGCCAGCAGCCCCCCCCGCAAAGGGGCCTATGGCTACACCTTC.

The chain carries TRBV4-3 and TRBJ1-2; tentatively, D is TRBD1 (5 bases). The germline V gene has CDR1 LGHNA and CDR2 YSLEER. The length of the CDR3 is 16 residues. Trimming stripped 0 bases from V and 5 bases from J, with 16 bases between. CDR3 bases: TGCGCCAGCAGCCAAGAAGGGGCAGGGTCTCGGTATGGCTACACCTTC. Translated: CASSQEGAGSRYGYTF.

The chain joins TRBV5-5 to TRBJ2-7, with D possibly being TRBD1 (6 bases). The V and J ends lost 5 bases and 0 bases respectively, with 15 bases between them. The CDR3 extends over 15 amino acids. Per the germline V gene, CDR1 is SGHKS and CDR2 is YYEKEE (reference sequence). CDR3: CASRFRGLSSYEQYF. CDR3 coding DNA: TGTGCCAGCAGATTCAGGGGCCTGAGCTCCTACGAGCAGTACTTC.

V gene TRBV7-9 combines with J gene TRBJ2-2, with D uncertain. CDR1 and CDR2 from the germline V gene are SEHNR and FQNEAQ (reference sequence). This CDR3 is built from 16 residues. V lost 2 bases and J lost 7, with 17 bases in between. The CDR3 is CASSLRSALEDGELFF. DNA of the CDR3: TGTGCCAGCAGCTTACGTTCGGCCCTAGAGGACGGGGAGCTGTTTTTT.

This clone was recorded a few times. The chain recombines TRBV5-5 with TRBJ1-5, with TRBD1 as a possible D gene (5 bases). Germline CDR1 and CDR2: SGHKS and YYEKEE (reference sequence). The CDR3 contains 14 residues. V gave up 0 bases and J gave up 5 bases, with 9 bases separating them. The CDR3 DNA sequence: TGTGCCAGCAGCTTGGGGGGGTTTTATCAGCCCCAGCATTTT. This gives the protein CASSLGGFYQPQHF.

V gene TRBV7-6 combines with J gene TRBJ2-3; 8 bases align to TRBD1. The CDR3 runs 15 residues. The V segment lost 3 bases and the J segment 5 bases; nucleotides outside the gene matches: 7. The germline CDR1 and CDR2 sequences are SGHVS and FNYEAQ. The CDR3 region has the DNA TGTGCCAGCAGCTTGGACAGGGATTTTGTAGATACGCAGTATTTT. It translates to CASSLDRDFVDTQYF.

The CDR3, as DNA: TGTGCCAGCAGTGAAGGGGCTAGCGGGAGGGCGATACAAGAGACCCAGTACTTC. Its protein is CASSEGASGRAIQETQYF. This chain connects TRBV2 to TRBJ2-5; 12 nucleotides match TRBD2. The CDR3 contains 18 residues. Looked up from germline, CDR1 is SNHLY and CDR2 is FYNNEI. V shed 1 base, J shed 2 bases, and the junction held 8 bases outside the gene matches.

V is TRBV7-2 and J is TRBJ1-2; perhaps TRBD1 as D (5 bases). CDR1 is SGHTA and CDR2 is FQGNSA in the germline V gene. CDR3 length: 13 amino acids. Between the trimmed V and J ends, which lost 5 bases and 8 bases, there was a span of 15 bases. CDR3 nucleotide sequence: TGTGCCAGCAGCGTCGAGGCAGGGCTAGGCTACACCTTC. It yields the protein CASSVEAGLGYTF.

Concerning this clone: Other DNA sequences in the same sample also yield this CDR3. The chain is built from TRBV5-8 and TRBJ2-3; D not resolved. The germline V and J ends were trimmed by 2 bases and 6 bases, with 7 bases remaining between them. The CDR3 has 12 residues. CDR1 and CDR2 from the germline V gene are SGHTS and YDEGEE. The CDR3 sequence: CASSFRTDTQYF. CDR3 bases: TGTGCCAGCAGCTTCCGGACGGATACGCAGTATTTT.

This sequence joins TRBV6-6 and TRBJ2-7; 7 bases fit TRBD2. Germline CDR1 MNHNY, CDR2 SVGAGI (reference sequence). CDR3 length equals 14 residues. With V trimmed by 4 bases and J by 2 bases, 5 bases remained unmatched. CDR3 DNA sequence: TGTGCCAGCAGTTTAGCGGGTCCCACCTACGAGCAGTACTTC. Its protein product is CASSLAGPTYEQYF.

CDR3 protein: CASILFPPRNRGDTQYF. The CDR3 coding sequence is TGTGCCAGCATTTTGTTTCCCCCCCGCAACAGGGGAGATACGCAGTATTTT. The chain links TRBV27 to TRBJ2-3; 7 nucleotides align to TRBD1. V trimming: 7 bases; J trimming: 5 bases; junction bases outside the gene matches: 18. Germline CDR1 MNHEY, CDR2 SMNVEV (reference sequence). The CDR3 runs to 17 residues.

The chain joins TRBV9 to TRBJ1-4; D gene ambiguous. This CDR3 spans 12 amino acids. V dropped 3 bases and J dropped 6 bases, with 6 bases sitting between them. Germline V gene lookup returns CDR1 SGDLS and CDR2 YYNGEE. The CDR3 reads CASSGSDEKLFF. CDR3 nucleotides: TGTGCCAGCAGCGGTTCGGATGAAAAACTGTTTTTT.

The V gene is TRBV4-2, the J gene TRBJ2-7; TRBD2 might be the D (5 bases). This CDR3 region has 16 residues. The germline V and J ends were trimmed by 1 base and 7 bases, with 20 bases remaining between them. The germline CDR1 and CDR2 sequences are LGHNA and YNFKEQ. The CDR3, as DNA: TGTGCCAGCAGCCAAGGGTTACTAGATCGGGTCCGGGAGCAGTACTTC. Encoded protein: CASSQGLLDRVREQYF.

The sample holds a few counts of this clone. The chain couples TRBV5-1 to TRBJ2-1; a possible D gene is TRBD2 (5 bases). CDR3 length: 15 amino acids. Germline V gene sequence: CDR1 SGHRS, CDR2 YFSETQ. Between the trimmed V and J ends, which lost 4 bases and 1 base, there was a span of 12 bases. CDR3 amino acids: CASSAKDSSYNEQFF. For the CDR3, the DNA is TGCGCCAGCAGCGCCAAGGACTCTTCCTACAATGAGCAGTTCTTC.

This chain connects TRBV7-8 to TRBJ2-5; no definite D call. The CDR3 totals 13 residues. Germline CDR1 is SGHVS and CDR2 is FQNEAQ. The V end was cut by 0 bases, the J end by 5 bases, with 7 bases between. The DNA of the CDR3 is TGTGCCAGCAGCTTAGCCGTTTTTGAGACCCAGTACTTC. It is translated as CASSLAVFETQYF.

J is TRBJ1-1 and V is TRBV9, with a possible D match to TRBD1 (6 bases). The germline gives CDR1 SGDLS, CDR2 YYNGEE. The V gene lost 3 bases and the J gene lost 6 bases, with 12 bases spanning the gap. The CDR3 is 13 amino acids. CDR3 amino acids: CASSGRGAAEAFF. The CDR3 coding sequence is TGTGCCAGCAGCGGGAGGGGGGCAGCTGAAGCTTTCTTT.

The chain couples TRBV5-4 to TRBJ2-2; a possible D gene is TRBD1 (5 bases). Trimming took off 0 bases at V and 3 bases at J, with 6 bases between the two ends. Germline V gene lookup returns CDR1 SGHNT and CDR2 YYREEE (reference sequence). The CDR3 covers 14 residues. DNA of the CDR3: TGTGCCAGCAGCTTGGCAGGGTACACCGGGGAGCTGTTTTTT. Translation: CASSLAGYTGELFF.

The CDR3 region has the DNA TGTGCCTGGAGTCGGGGTGATGACTATGGCTACACCTTC. Its translation is CAWSRGDDYGYTF. The chain uses TRBV30 and TRBJ1-2; D remains ambiguous. Germline V gives CDR1 GTSNPN, CDR2 SVGIG (reference sequence). The CDR3 length is 13 residues. V gave up 2 bases and J gave up 3 bases, with 10 bases separating them.

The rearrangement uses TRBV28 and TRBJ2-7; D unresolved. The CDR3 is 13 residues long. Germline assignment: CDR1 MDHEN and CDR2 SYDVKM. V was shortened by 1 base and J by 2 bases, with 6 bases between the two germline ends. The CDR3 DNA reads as TGTGCCAGCAGTTTATCAGGCCCCTACGAGCAGTACTTC. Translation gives CASSLSGPYEQYF.

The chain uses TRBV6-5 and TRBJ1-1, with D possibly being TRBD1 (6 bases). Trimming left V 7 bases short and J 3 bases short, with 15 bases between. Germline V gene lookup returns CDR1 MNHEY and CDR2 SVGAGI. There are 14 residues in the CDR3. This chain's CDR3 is CASNDPGADTEAFF. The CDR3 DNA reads TGTGCCAGCAACGACCCAGGGGCTGACACTGAAGCTTTCTTT.

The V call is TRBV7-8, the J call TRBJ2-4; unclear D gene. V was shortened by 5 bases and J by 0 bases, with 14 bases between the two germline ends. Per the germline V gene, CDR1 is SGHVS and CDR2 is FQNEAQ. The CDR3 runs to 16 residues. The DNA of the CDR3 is TGTGCCAGCAGCGATTTGGACGGATTAGCCAAAAACATTCAGTACTTC. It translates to CASSDLDGLAKNIQYF.

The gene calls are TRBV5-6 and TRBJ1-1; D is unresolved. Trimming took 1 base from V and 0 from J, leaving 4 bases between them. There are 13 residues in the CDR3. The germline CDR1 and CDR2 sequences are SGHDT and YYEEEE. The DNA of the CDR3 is TGTGCCAGCAGCTTGAACGTGAACACTGAAGCTTTCTTT. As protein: CASSLNVNTEAFF.